The rows below give T cell receptor beta chains drawn from one sample of a study of CD8+CD57+ T cells in acquired aplastic anemia. A single record per CDR3 protein comes from TCRdb applying MiXCR to the reads. The data show some 150,000 distinct CDR3 sequences, about two thirds seen once. The sequenced sample was sorted CD4+, CD8+, or CD8+CD57+ T cells (not recorded which) from PBMCs. The receptors were gathered from a human donor with aplastic anemia. CDR3s include the opening cysteine and the closing phenylalanine or tryptophan. The D gene is left open where the match is weak. For some rows the clone size is stated as once, few or many, or as a class when expanded; others skip it.

j_call clone_size v_call d_call cdr3_nt cdr3_aa
TRBJ2-7 . TRBV29-1 TRBD1 TGCAGCTACCGACAGGGGGGGTCCTACGAGCAGTACTTC CSYRQGGSYEQYF
TRBJ1-5 . TRBV30 . TGTGCCTGGAGTTCGGACAATCAGCCCCAGCATTTT CAWSSDNQPQHF
TRBJ1-6 . TRBV20-1 TRBD1 TGCAGTGCTAGAGTAGGACAGGTCTCGGGCTCACCCCTCCACTTT CSARVGQVSGSPLHF
TRBJ2-5 . TRBV7-9 TRBD2 TGTGCCAGCAGCTTCGGGCGGGGGGGCCCAGAGACCCAGTACTTC CASSFGRGGPETQYF
TRBJ2-6 . TRBV20-1 . TGCAGTGCTAGTCTACAGGGAAGGACTGGGGCCAACGTCCTGACTTTC CSASLQGRTGANVLTF
TRBJ2-7 . TRBV7-8 . TGTGCCAGCAGCTTTTCAGGGTTTGCGGCCTACGAGCAGTACTTC CASSFSGFAAYEQYF
TRBJ1-4 . TRBV9 TRBD1 TGTGCCAGCAGCGTAAGGCAGGGGGCGCGTGAAAAACTGTTTTTT CASSVRQGAREKLFF
TRBJ2-1 . TRBV6-4 TRBD1 TGTGCCGGCAGTGACAGGGACACCGGGGAGCAGTTCTTC CAGSDRDTGEQFF
TRBJ1-1 . TRBV5-1 . TGTGCCAGCAGCTTGGAGAGTACCCCGCGGACTGAAGCTTTCTTT CASSLESTPRTEAFF
TRBJ1-1 . TRBV7-9 . TGTGCCAGCAGCTTAGTGTCAGACAGCGGGGACACTGAAGCTTTCTTT CASSLVSDSGDTEAFF
TRBJ1-1 . TRBV29-1 TRBD1 TGCAGCGTTTTCCGGGACAGGCCTGAAGCTTTCTTT CSVFRDRPEAFF
TRBJ2-7 . TRBV2 TRBD1 TGTGCCAGCAGCCGACAGGGGTCTAAGGCCGAGCAGTACTTC CASSRQGSKAEQYF
TRBJ1-5 . TRBV2 TRBD1 TGTGCCAGCAGTGTTGGGACAGTTAGCAATCAGCCCCAGCATTTT CASSVGTVSNQPQHF
TRBJ2-3 few TRBV15 . TGTGCCACCAGCACACCACTAGCAGATACGCAGTATTTT CATSTPLADTQYF
TRBJ2-5 few TRBV7-9 . TGTGCCAGCAGCTTAAAAGAGACCCAGTACTTC CASSLKETQYF
TRBJ2-7 . TRBV7-6 . TGTGCCAGCAGCCCCGGACTTCGGGGCAGGGGCGAGCAGTACTTC CASSPGLRGRGEQYF
TRBJ2-5 . TRBV20-1 TRBD2 TGCAGTGCTAGAGTGAGTGGGAGGGGAGAGACCCAGTACTTC CSARVSGRGETQYF
TRBJ1-1 few TRBV7-8 . TGTGCCAGCAGCTTAGGAGCGAACACTGAAGCTTTCTTT CASSLGANTEAFF
TRBJ1-5 . TRBV19 TRBD1 TGTGCCAGTAGTTTAACAGGGGGATCATTCAATCAGCCCCAGCATTTT CASSLTGGSFNQPQHF
TRBJ2-5 . TRBV20-1 TRBD2 TGCAGTGCTAGTCTGGGGAGGGCGGAGACCCAGTACTTC CSASLGRAETQYF
TRBJ2-3 few TRBV6-2/TRBV6-3 TRBD2 TGTGCCAGCACCCTCTCGGGACTAGCGGGAGGGATTAGCACAGATACGCAGTATTTT CASTLSGLAGGISTDTQYF
TRBJ2-7 . TRBV20-1 . TGCAGTGCTAGAGGTGAGACAACCAACTCCTACGAGCAGTACTTC CSARGETTNSYEQYF
TRBJ2-2 . TRBV11-2 . TGTGCCAGCAGCTTAGAGGCCGGGGAGCTGTTTTTT CASSLEAGELFF
TRBJ2-7 . TRBV6-1 . TGTGCCAGCAGTGAAGCACCTAACTACGAGCAGTACTTC CASSEAPNYEQYF
TRBJ1-2 many TRBV6-4 . TGTGCCAGCAGCCCCCTACTCGGTGGGAACTATGGCTACACCTTC CASSPLLGGNYGYTF
TRBJ1-2 . TRBV12-3/TRBV12-4 TRBD1 TGTGCCAGCAGTTTTGGGACAGGGGAAGGCTACACCTTC CASSFGTGEGYTF
TRBJ1-4 . TRBV5-1 TRBD1 TGCGCCAGCAGCCTGGGACAGGGGGATGAAAAACTGTTTTTT CASSLGQGDEKLFF
TRBJ1-2 . TRBV20-1 . TGCAGTGCCCCTCGACAGCCGGGGGACTATGGCTACACCTTC CSAPRQPGDYGYTF
TRBJ1-5 . TRBV7-9 . TGTGCCAGCGGGGACCCAGGGGGCAATCAGCCCCAGCATTTT CASGDPGGNQPQHF
TRBJ2-1 . TRBV2 . TGTGCCAGCAGTGATTGGGTCCACAATGAGCAGTTCTTC CASSDWVHNEQFF
TRBJ2-7 . TRBV11-2 TRBD1 TGTGCCAGCAGCCAGGGCTCGACAGGGTACGAGCAGTACTTC CASSQGSTGYEQYF
TRBJ2-3 . TRBV7-8 . TGTGCCGCAGCTAGAGGGCCCAGCACAGATACGCAGTATTTT CAAARGPSTDTQYF
TRBJ2-7 few TRBV7-2 . TGTGCCAGCAGTAAAATCCACGGAGGAACCTACGAGCAGTACTTC CASSKIHGGTYEQYF
TRBJ2-1 . TRBV25-1 TRBD1 TGTGCCAGCAGGAAGACAGGGTCCAATGAGCAGTTCTTC CASRKTGSNEQFF
TRBJ1-5 . TRBV12-3/TRBV12-4 . TGTGCCAGCAGCATCCTTAGGGACAATCAGCCGCAGCATTTT CASSILRDNQPQHF
TRBJ1-6 . TRBV10-1 TRBD1 TGCGCCAGCAGTATAGGACAGGGGGGCACTTCACCCCTCCACTTT CASSIGQGGTSPLHF
TRBJ1-1 . TRBV9 . TGTGCCAGCAGCCCCGAGGGGTGGGGGACTGAAGCTTTCTTT CASSPEGWGTEAFF
TRBJ2-7 . TRBV15 TRBD2 TGTGCCACCAGCAGAGCTAGCGGTCCCTACGAGCAGTACTTC CATSRASGPYEQYF
TRBJ1-2 . TRBV7-9 . TGTGCCAGCAGCTTAGTGTCGTACAGGGAGGACTATGGCTACACCTTC CASSLVSYREDYGYTF
TRBJ1-2 . TRBV20-1 . TGCAGTGCTAGTCGCGGCTATGGCTACACCTTC CSASRGYGYTF
TRBJ2-1 . TRBV7-7 . TGTGCTAGCAGCTTAGCTCCGGGAATGACCAATGAGCAGTTCTTC CASSLAPGMTNEQFF
TRBJ1-5 . TRBV5-8 . TGTGCCAGCAGCAACAGCCCCAATCAGCCCCAGCATTTT CASSNSPNQPQHF
TRBJ2-1 . TRBV7-2 TRBD2 TGTGCCAGCAGTTTAGCAGGACTAGCGGGATACAATGAGCAGTTCTTC CASSLAGLAGYNEQFF
TRBJ1-1 . TRBV25-1 . TGTGCCAGCAGTGTGGGACGGACGAACACTGAAGCTTTCTTT CASSVGRTNTEAFF
TRBJ2-5 . TRBV9 . TGTGCCAGCAGCGGCAATAGCAATCAGCCCCAGTACTTC CASSGNSNQPQYF
TRBJ1-2 . TRBV7-9 . TGTGCCAGCACCCGTAGCAGCTACTATGGCTACACCTTC CASTRSSYYGYTF
TRBJ1-3 . TRBV6-5 . TGTGCCAGCAGAAGGGCAGGGGCTTTATATTTT CASRRAGALYF
TRBJ2-7 few TRBV5-4 TRBD2 TGTGCCAGCAGACTGGACGGTAGCGGGGGGGCCTACGAGCAGTACTTC CASRLDGSGGAYEQYF
TRBJ1-2 many TRBV27 . TGTGCCAGCAGTGGTCAGGGAGACTATGGCTACACCTTC CASSGQGDYGYTF
TRBJ2-1 . TRBV10-2 . TGCGCCAGCAGTGAAAGCATCTCCAGCACCTACAATGAGCAGTTCTTC CASSESISSTYNEQFF